This entry lists 15 T cell receptor beta chains sequenced from one sample in a study of T cell changes during pregnancy in multiple sclerosis. Sequenced by immunoSEQ multiplex PCR; TCRdb stores in-frame clones only, minus some. This table has around 100,000 clones, 80% to 95% appearing once. The starting material was peripheral blood, obtained in the third trimester of pregnancy. The source of these receptors is a female donor with multiple sclerosis, enrolled in a pregnancy study.

This clone appeared a single time. The chain employs TRBV11-3 and TRBJ2-1, with 16 bases that match TRBD2. Germline trimming cut 5 bases from V and 5 bases from J; bases unmatched to any gene: 9. The germline V gene encodes CDR1 SGHNT and CDR2 YENEEA. CDR3 length: 18 residues. CDR3 in amino acids: CASSGPGLAGGRNNEQFF. The CDR3 DNA follows: TGTGCCAGCAGCGGTCCGGGACTAGCGGGGGGGCGGAACAATGAGCAGTTCTTC.

This clone has only a few counts. The chain employs TRBV7-9 and TRBJ1-1; D is unresolved. The V end was cut by 1 base, the J end by 0 bases, with 9 bases between. CDR1 SEHNR and CDR2 FQNEAQ come from the germline V gene (reference sequence). The CDR3 totals 15 residues. In DNA form, the CDR3 reads TGTGCCAGCAGCTTAGTAGAGGGTTTGAACACTGAAGCTTTCTTT. Its protein product is CASSLVEGLNTEAFF.

V gene TRBV28 combines with J gene TRBJ2-1, with 14 bases identical to TRBD2. V was pared by 3 bases and J by 6 bases, with 1 base of the junction left unmatched. In germline, CDR1 is MDHEN, CDR2 SYDVKM. The CDR3 runs to 15 residues. The CDR3 loop reads CASSLTSGRVNEQFF. The CDR3 coding sequence is TGTGCCAGCAGTTTGACTAGCGGGAGGGTCAATGAGCAGTTCTTC.

CDR3 sequence: CSVVYGLAGTDTQYF. CDR3 DNA sequence: TGCAGCGTCGTTTACGGACTAGCGGGGACCGATACGCAGTATTTT. The chain uses TRBV29-1 and TRBJ2-3; TRBD2 aligns across 12 bases. Germline values: CDR1 SQVTM, CDR2 ANQGSEA. CDR3 length equals 15 residues. Trimming took 6 bases from V and 6 from J; bases not matched to a gene: 10.

The chain is built from TRBV10-3 and TRBJ1-2; D gene uncertain. Between the trimmed V and J ends, which lost 0 bases and 1 base, there was a span of 9 bases. Germline values: CDR1 ENHRY, CDR2 SYGVKD. CDR3 length equals 15 residues. CDR3 in amino acids: CAISESVQVNYGYTF. The CDR3 nucleotides are TGTGCCATCAGTGAGTCGGTCCAGGTTAACTATGGCTACACCTTC.

The V and J genes are TRBV19 and TRBJ1-1, with D possibly being TRBD1 (5 bases). Trimming removed 4 bases at V and 9 bases at J, with 12 bases between. This CDR3 contains 12 residues. The germline CDR1 and CDR2 sequences are LNHDA and SQIVND (reference sequence). DNA of the CDR3: TGTGCCAGTAGTACGGGGGAGATTCAAGCTTTCTTT. Protein product: CASSTGEIQAFF.

The chain joins TRBV10-3 to TRBJ2-3; 7 bases map to TRBD2. CDR1 and CDR2 from the germline V gene are ENHRY and SYGVKD. The CDR3 has 15 residues. V dropped 7 bases and J dropped 0; count of bases not matched to a gene: 7. The chain's CDR3 is CAINLSGSSTDTQYF. In nucleotides, the CDR3 is TGTGCCATCAACCTTAGCGGGTCTAGCACAGATACGCAGTATTTT.

J is TRBJ1-2 and V is TRBV19; TRBD1 might be the D (6 bases). Trimming pared 5 bases from V and 8 bases from J, leaving 9 bases between. Germline-derived CDR1 and CDR2 are LNHDA and SQIVND (reference sequence). This CDR3 spans 11 amino acids. The CDR3 loop reads CASSADRGYTF. The CDR3 bases are TGTGCCAGTAGTGCAGACAGGGGCTACACCTTC.

The rearrangement uses TRBV2 and TRBJ1-2; a possible D gene is TRBD1 (6 bases). Germline CDR1 reads SNHLY; CDR2 reads FYNNEI. V was cut by 9 bases and J by 5 bases, with 10 bases left in between. CDR3 length: 11 amino acids. The chain's CDR3 is CARGTLYGYTF. CDR3 nucleotide sequence: TGTGCCAGGGGGACACTTTATGGCTACACCTTC.

The chain links TRBV6-5 to TRBJ1-5; D is uncertain. Looked up from germline, CDR1 is MNHEY and CDR2 is SVGAGI. The CDR3 loop spans 13 amino acids. Trimming stripped 7 bases from V and 3 bases from J, with 10 bases between. The CDR3 nucleotides read TGTGCCAGCAAGGAGTCGGTCAATCAGCCCCAGCATTTT. Protein product: CASKESVNQPQHF.

The rearrangement uses TRBV7-9 and TRBJ2-5, with a tentative D call TRBD2 (7 bases). The CDR3 runs 17 residues. Trimming cost V 5 bases and J 5 bases, with 24 bases left between them. Germline CDR1 SEHNR, CDR2 FQNEAQ (reference sequence). The CDR3 DNA follows: TGTGCCAGCAGCGAGGGGGGGTCAGGCCGCCTTGGGGAGACCCAGTACTTC. This codes for CASSEGGSGRLGETQYF.

The chain joins TRBV28 to TRBJ2-1, with D tentatively TRBD2 (7 bases). The germline V and J ends were trimmed by 7 bases and 9 bases, with 22 bases remaining between them. The CDR3 runs to 15 residues. In germline, CDR1 is MDHEN, CDR2 SYDVKM. In nucleotides, the CDR3 is TGTGCCAGCACCCGAGGGGGAGGACTAGAGAGTGAGCAGTTCTTC. Its translation: CASTRGGGLESEQFF.

The chain recombines TRBV10-3 with TRBJ2-3, with 7 bases aligning to TRBD1. J gave up 4 bases and V 11 bases, and 12 bases lay outside the gene matches. Germline lookup yields CDR1 ENHRY and CDR2 SYGVKD. CDR3 length: 14 amino acids. In DNA, the CDR3 is TGTGCCTCCCGCCCGGGACAGCAAGCAGATACGCAGTATTTT. It yields the protein CASRPGQQADTQYF.

The chain links TRBV9 to TRBJ2-7, with a possible D match to TRBD2 (5 bases). The CDR3 consists of 14 residues. Germline values: CDR1 SGDLS, CDR2 YYNGEE. The V gene lost 4 bases and the J gene lost 4 bases, with 15 bases spanning the gap. The CDR3 bases are TGTGCCAGCAGCCCTGAGGGAGCTAGATACGAGCAGTACTTC. This codes for CASSPEGARYEQYF.

The gene calls are TRBV20-1 and TRBJ2-5, with D perhaps matching TRBD1 (5 bases). The V end lost 6 bases, the J end lost 0 bases, and 5 bases lay between the germline ends. This CDR3 region has 11 residues. Germline CDR1 and CDR2: DFQATT and SNEGSKA (reference sequence). In DNA form, the CDR3 reads TGCAGTGCACAGGACCAAGAGACCCAGTACTTC. Amino acids: CSAQDQETQYF.